These 25 T cell receptor beta chains came from one sample sequenced in a study of tumor-infiltrating lymphocytes in localized non-small cell lung cancer. Clones were read by immunoSEQ multiplex PCR, and TCRdb kept only the in-frame ones, dropping some. The sample has approximately 8,000 clones, around 79% seen once. The sequenced sample consisted of uninvolved lung tissue not adjacent to the tumor. These receptors were taken from a human donor with non-small cell lung cancer.

The genes are TRBV6-4 and TRBJ2-3; unclear D gene. CDR3 length: 13 residues. From germline, CDR1 is MRHNA and CDR2 SNTAGT. With 10 bases removed from V and 1 base from J, the gap between germline ends came to 12 bases. Here the CDR3 DNA reads TGTGCCACCCAAGATCGGGGCACAGATACGCAGTATTTT. The encoded protein is CATQDRGTDTQYF.

This clone was detected only a few times. The chain couples TRBV5-1 to TRBJ1-1; unclear D gene. The germline V gene has CDR1 SGHRS and CDR2 YFSETQ. The CDR3 covers 16 residues. V shed 4 bases and J shed 1 base, with 17 bases lying between them. The CDR3 DNA sequence: TGCGCCAGCAGCGAAGACACGCTATCCTCGAACACTGAAGCTTTCTTT. Its translation is CASSEDTLSSNTEAFF.

This chain joins TRBV28 and TRBJ1-2; no definite D call. V gave up 1 base and J gave up 2 bases, with 11 bases separating them. In germline, CDR1 is MDHEN, CDR2 SYDVKM. This CDR3 is built from 15 residues. In DNA form, the CDR3 reads TGTGCCAGCAGTTTATCCGGGTGGTGGAACTATGGCTACACCTTC. Its translation is CASSLSGWWNYGYTF.

This clone was recorded once. V gene TRBV27 combines with J gene TRBJ2-3, with D unclear. The CDR3 is made up of 15 amino acids. V was clipped by 3 bases and J by 2 bases, with 12 bases between them. Looked up from germline, CDR1 is MNHEY and CDR2 is SMNVEV (reference sequence). The CDR3 region has the DNA TGTGCCAGCAGTTTGCGGTGGGCCTCCACAGATACGCAGTATTTT. Amino acid sequence: CASSLRWASTDTQYF.

This clone has a handful of counts. The chain couples TRBV7-2 to TRBJ1-2; TRBD1 matches at 8 bases. The germline CDR1 and CDR2 sequences are SGHTA and FQGNSA. The CDR3 has 14 residues. J was trimmed by 0 bases and V by 5 bases; bases with no gene match: 2. CDR3: CASSQQGANYGYTF. The CDR3 coding sequence is TGTGCCAGCAGCCAACAGGGGGCTAACTATGGCTACACCTTC.

The gene calls are TRBV6-1 and TRBJ1-5, with unresolved D. CDR1 and CDR2 from the germline V gene are MNHNS and SASEGT. Trimming removed 3 bases at V and 4 bases at J, with 16 bases between. The CDR3 is 16 amino acids. CDR3 loop: CASSEDRTYPNQPQHF. The DNA for the CDR3 is TGTGCCAGCAGTGAGGACCGAACTTATCCTAATCAGCCCCAGCATTTT.

The chain has TRBV30 and TRBJ1-1; no firm D call. Trimming left V 0 bases short and J 7 bases short, with 9 bases between. CDR1 GTSNPN and CDR2 SVGIG come from the germline V gene (reference sequence). There are 12 residues in the CDR3. The CDR3 coding sequence is TGTGCCTGGAGTGTAGGCCTGATTGAAGCTTTCTTT. It codes for CAWSVGLIEAFF.

This chain joins TRBV30 and TRBJ1-5; D might be TRBD1 (6 bases). CDR1 and CDR2 (germline): GTSNPN, SVGIG (reference sequence). The CDR3 runs 14 residues. Trimming shortened V by 0 bases and J by 5 bases, and 11 bases separated the two germline ends. The CDR3 sequence is CAWSVLRGDQPQHF. CDR3 bases: TGTGCCTGGAGTGTACTCAGGGGCGATCAGCCCCAGCATTTT.

This chain links TRBV2 with TRBJ2-1; no clear D. The ends were cut back, 1 base at V and 9 bases at J, with 16 bases in the middle. Germline CDR1 reads SNHLY; CDR2 reads FYNNEI. The CDR3 sequence is 15 residues long. CDR3 sequence reads: CASSEVEDFLSEQFF. CDR3 coding DNA: TGTGCCAGCAGTGAAGTGGAAGACTTTCTCAGTGAGCAGTTCTTC.

This rearrangement joins TRBV6-6 to TRBJ1-1; D is possibly TRBD1 (6 bases). This CDR3 contains 14 residues. From germline, CDR1 is MNHNY and CDR2 SVGAGI (reference sequence). V lost 6 bases, J lost 2 bases, and 13 bases lay in between. The CDR3 DNA sequence: TGTGCCAGCAGACGGGACACCACAAACACTGAAGCTTTCTTT. Protein product: CASRRDTTNTEAFF.

The chain couples TRBV5-4 to TRBJ1-1; no definite D call. The CDR3 extends over 13 amino acids. V lost 4 bases to trimming and J lost 4 bases, with 11 bases between them. The V gene's germline CDR1 is SGHNT and CDR2 YYREEE (reference sequence). The CDR3 loop reads CASSPQDGTEAFF. CDR3 sequence (DNA): TGTGCCAGCAGCCCGCAGGATGGCACTGAAGCTTTCTTT.

J is TRBJ2-5 and V is TRBV19, with TRBD1 matching over 10 bases. The CDR3 has 16 amino acids. Germline-derived CDR1 and CDR2 are LNHDA and SQIVND (reference sequence). Trimming removed 4 bases from V and 5 bases from J; junction bases left unmatched: 10. This chain's CDR3 is CASSRISGTGEETQYF. CDR3 in DNA: TGTGCCAGTAGTAGAATATCCGGGACAGGGGAGGAGACCCAGTACTTC.

This clone was found a few times. The chain carries TRBV11-2 and TRBJ1-1, with 7 bases that match TRBD1. Germline CDR1 reads SGHAT; CDR2 reads FQNNGV. The CDR3 consists of 16 residues. The ends lost 1 base at V and 5 bases at J; junction bases unmatched: 10. The CDR3 region is CASSLVWGQFGTEAFF. DNA of the CDR3: TGTGCCAGCAGCTTAGTTTGGGGACAGTTCGGGACTGAAGCTTTCTTT. Full variable domain (missing parts from reference TRBV11-2 and TRBJ1-1): EAGVAQSPRYKIIEKRQSVAFWCNPISGHATLYWYQQILGQGPKLLIQFQNNGVVDDSQLPKDRFSAERLKGVDSTLKIQPAKLEDSAVYLCASSLVWGQFGTEAFFGQGTRLTVV.

This clone counts as medium-sized (0.01 to 0.1%). This chain uses TRBV27 with TRBJ2-2; maybe TRBD1 (5 bases). Trimming stripped 5 bases from V and 11 bases from J, with 21 bases between. In germline, CDR1 is MNHEY, CDR2 SMNVEV (reference sequence). The CDR3 contains 15 residues. The CDR3 region has the DNA TGTGCCAGCAGTAACGGAGACAGAGTTTTGAAAGAGCTGTTTTTT. This encodes CASSNGDRVLKELFF.

V gene TRBV28 combines with J gene TRBJ1-5; 7 bases match TRBD1. Germline V gene sequence: CDR1 MDHEN, CDR2 SYDVKM. The V gene end was trimmed by 4 bases and the J gene end by 2 bases; junction bases not matched to a gene: 11. The CDR3 is 17 residues long. DNA of the CDR3: TGTGCCAGCAGTTACGGGACAGAAGATGATGGCAATCAGCCCCAGCATTTT. This encodes CASSYGTEDDGNQPQHF.

This rearrangement joins TRBV27 to TRBJ1-2, with D unclear. V was pared by 5 bases and J by 7 bases, with 14 bases between. The germline V gene encodes CDR1 MNHEY and CDR2 SMNVEV (reference sequence). CDR3 size: 13 residues. The CDR3 spells CASSLTGNTGYTF. CDR3 in DNA: TGTGCCAGCAGTCTCACTGGGAATACTGGCTACACCTTC.

The rearrangement links TRBV6-1 to TRBJ1-1, with 11 nucleotides matching TRBD1. Germline CDR1 reads MNHNS; CDR2 reads SASEGT. The V segment lost 6 bases and the J segment 0 bases; nucleotides outside the gene matches: 0. The CDR3 extends over 14 amino acids. The CDR3 nucleotides read TGTGCCAGCAGGGGACAGGGGGTGAACACTGAAGCTTTCTTT. Translating it yields CASRGQGVNTEAFF.

The chain uses TRBV6-1 and TRBJ2-1, with D unclear. The ends were cut back, 6 bases at V and 4 bases at J, with 13 bases in the middle. CDR1 and CDR2 (germline): MNHNS, SASEGT. The CDR3 runs to 14 residues. CDR3 DNA sequence: TGTGCCAGCAGGACCAACGCCGCTTACAATGAGCAGTTCTTC. This encodes CASRTNAAYNEQFF.

This chain connects TRBV2 to TRBJ2-1, with TRBD2 matching over 14 bases. Unmatched junction bases numbered 9, after V lost 5 bases and J lost 6 bases. The germline V gene has CDR1 SNHLY and CDR2 FYNNEI. The CDR3 is 17 amino acids. In DNA form, the CDR3 reads TGTGCCAGCAGTATAACCGGGACTAGCGGGAGAAGCAATGAGCAGTTCTTC. Translated: CASSITGTSGRSNEQFF. Filled out from reference TRBV2 and TRBJ2-1, the complete variable domain reads EPEVTQTPSHQVTQMGQEVILRCVPISNHLYFYWYRQILGQKVEFLVSFYNNEISEKSEIFDDQFSVERPDGSNFTLKIRSTKLEDSAMYFCASSITGTSGRSNEQFFGPGTRLTVL.

By share, this clone counts as medium-sized (0.01 to 0.1%). The CDR3 nucleotides read TGTGCCAGCAGTTTTAAGGCGGAAACTTACAATGAGCAGTTCTTC. This translates into CASSFKAETYNEQFF. J is TRBJ2-1 and V is TRBV27; D is ambiguous. Looked up from germline, CDR1 is MNHEY and CDR2 is SMNVEV (reference sequence). CDR3 length equals 15 residues. V lost 3 bases and J 4 bases, leaving 13 bases between the germline ends.

The J gene is TRBJ2-5, the V gene TRBV6-5; D possibly corresponds to TRBD2 (7 bases). CDR3 size: 15 residues. With 10 bases removed from V and 5 bases from J, the gap between germline ends came to 23 bases. Germline CDR1 MNHEY, CDR2 SVGAGI. In DNA, the CDR3 is TGTGCCATCACCTTGGGGGGGAACCAGGGGGAGACCCAGTACTTC. Protein product: CAITLGGNQGETQYF.

The V gene is TRBV7-2, the J gene TRBJ1-2; TRBD1 aligns across 7 bases. The CDR3 covers 12 residues. J was trimmed by 6 bases and V by 6 bases; bases with no gene match: 4. Germline-derived CDR1 and CDR2 are SGHTA and FQGNSA. For the CDR3, the DNA is TGTGCCAGCAGTCGACAGGGTAATGGCTACACCTTC. It translates to CASSRQGNGYTF.

This clone has only a few counts. Other DNA variants within this sample encode the same CDR3. The chain links TRBV29-1 to TRBJ1-2, with D perhaps TRBD1 (5 bases). The CDR3 is 12 amino acids. V was clipped by 6 bases and J by 4 bases, with 12 bases between them. CDR1 and CDR2 (germline): SQVTM, ANQGSEA. CDR3 bases: TGCAGCGTAGGAGGAGACAGCTATGGCTACACCTTC. Residues: CSVGGDSYGYTF. The full variable domain, with the rest looked up from reference TRBV29-1 and TRBJ1-2, is SAVISQKPSRDICQRGTSLTIQCQVDSQVTMMFWYRQQPGQSLTLIATANQGSEATYESGFVIDKFPISRPNLTFSTLTVSNMSPEDSSIYLCSVGGDSYGYTFGSGTRLTVV.

This clone was detected only once. The V call is TRBV10-3, the J call TRBJ2-1; TRBD2 matches 9 bases. Trimming at V came to 3 bases and at J to 7 bases, leaving 7 bases not matched to a gene. Germline V gives CDR1 ENHRY, CDR2 SYGVKD. The CDR3 has 15 residues. DNA for the CDR3: TGTGCCATCAGTGAATATAGCGGGAGTATGAATGAGCAGTTCTTC. It encodes CAISEYSGSMNEQFF.

This chain connects TRBV7-3 to TRBJ2-3; possibly TRBD2 for D (5 bases). CDR3 length: 14 residues. The V gene lost 2 bases and the J gene lost 2 bases, with 8 bases spanning the gap. CDR1 and CDR2 from the germline V gene are SGHTA and FQGTGA. The CDR3 nucleotides are TGTGCCAGCAGCTTAGACGGGAACACAGATACGCAGTATTTT. Translating it yields CASSLDGNTDTQYF. Full variable domain (rest looked up from reference TRBV7-3 and TRBJ2-3): GAGVSQTPSNKVTEKGKYVELRCDPISGHTALYWYRQSLGQGPEFLIYFQGTGAADDSGLPNDRFFAVRPEGSVSTLKIQRTERGDSAVYLCASSLDGNTDTQYFGPGTRLTVL.